Following are 20 T cell receptor beta chains from one sample sequenced in a study of CD8+ T cells in alopecia areata. Specified treatment: oral pan-JAK inhibitor, 5-10 mg twice daily. Extracted RNA was reverse transcribed into cDNA, the sequencing template. Measured with immunoSEQ multiplex PCR; TCRdb has only the in-frame clones, and not every one. Of 150,000 to 200,000 clones in the sample, less than 65% are singletons; the top ten hold around 0.92%. This specimen was CD4+ T cells sorted from blood, taken at week 24, from a patient treated with tofacitinib. The receptors were sampled from a human donor with alopecia areata.

The J gene is TRBJ1-4, the V gene TRBV30, with D perhaps matching TRBD1 (5 bases). Per germline, CDR1 GTSNPN and CDR2 SVGIG (reference sequence). The ends were cut back, 2 bases at V and 4 bases at J, with 23 bases in the middle. The CDR3 length is 18 residues. Here the CDR3 reads CAWSSGSPGRGVNEKLFF. In DNA form, the CDR3 reads TGTGCCTGGAGTTCAGGGAGTCCCGGACGGGGGGTTAATGAAAAACTGTTTTTT.

As to this clone: Other nucleotide sequences in the sample specify the same CDR3. The chain is built from TRBV29-1 and TRBJ1-1; D gene ambiguous. Germline V gene data show CDR1 as SQVTM and CDR2 as ANQGSEA. Trimming removed 6 bases at V and 3 bases at J, with 5 bases between. This CDR3 region has 10 residues. The CDR3 sequence: CSVADTEAFF. CDR3 bases: TGCAGCGTCGCAGACACTGAAGCTTTCTTT. Full variable domain (missing parts from reference TRBV29-1 and TRBJ1-1): SAVISQKPSRDICQRGTSLTIQCQVDSQVTMMFWYRQQPGQSLTLIATANQGSEATYESGFVIDKFPISRPNLTFSTLTVSNMSPEDSSIYLCSVADTEAFFGQGTRLTVV.

V and J are TRBV4-3 and TRBJ1-2; no firm D call. The germline V gene encodes CDR1 LGHNA and CDR2 YSLEER. This CDR3 contains 13 residues. The germline V and J ends were trimmed by 0 bases and 8 bases, with 10 bases remaining between them. CDR3 residues: CASSQESSGGYTF. In DNA, the CDR3 is TGCGCCAGCAGCCAAGAATCCTCGGGCGGCTACACCTTC.

In this sample, this clone turned up a few times. The chain recombines TRBV30 with TRBJ1-2; weak D call: TRBD1 (5 bases). Trimming stripped 4 bases from V and 4 bases from J, with 13 bases between. Germline-derived CDR1 and CDR2 are GTSNPN and SVGIG (reference sequence). The CDR3 totals 13 residues. The CDR3 DNA reads TGTGCCTGGACCTTGGGGGAAACCTATGGCTACACCTTC. Residues: CAWTLGETYGYTF.

This clone turned up a few times. J is TRBJ2-4 and V is TRBV7-2, with TRBD2 matching over 7 bases. From germline, CDR1 is SGHTA and CDR2 FQGNSA. This CDR3 has 16 amino acids. V lost 5 bases to trimming and J lost 2 bases; unmatched junction nucleotides: 9. The CDR3 sequence: CASSKPTSWSKNIQYF. The CDR3 DNA follows: TGTGCCAGCAGCAAACCGACTAGCTGGTCCAAAAACATTCAGTACTTC.

This clone was seen a handful of times. This chain uses TRBV29-1 with TRBJ1-1, with D uncertain. V lost 3 bases and J 1 base, leaving 12 bases between the germline ends. Germline CDR1 SQVTM, CDR2 ANQGSEA. CDR3 length: 14 residues. The DNA of the CDR3 is TGCAGCGTTGAGGTGGCAGGCAAGAACACTGAAGCTTTCTTT. Protein: CSVEVAGKNTEAFF.

This chain connects TRBV6-1 to TRBJ1-2; 12 bases match TRBD1. The germline gives CDR1 MNHNS, CDR2 SASEGT. V shed 7 bases and J 3 bases; nucleotides not matched to a gene: 6. This CDR3 region has 15 residues. CDR3 loop: CASMGQGARDYGYTF. CDR3 sequence (DNA): TGTGCCAGCATGGGACAGGGGGCGAGGGACTATGGCTACACCTTC.

This clone was counted between two and nine times. The chain has TRBV15 and TRBJ2-1; unclear D gene. In germline, CDR1 is LNHNV, CDR2 YYDKDF (reference sequence). The CDR3 loop spans 13 amino acids. Deletions cut 3 bases from V and 11 bases from J, with 14 bases between. The CDR3 spells CATSRENQDKQFF. For the CDR3, the DNA is TGTGCCACCAGCAGGGAAAATCAGGATAAGCAGTTCTTC. Using reference TRBV15 and TRBJ2-1 for the parts outside the CDR3, the full variable domain is DAMVIQNPRYQVTQFGKPVTLSCSQTLNHNVMYWYQQKSSQAPKLLFHYYDKDFNNEADTPDNFQSRRPNTSFCFLDIRSPGLGDTAMYLCATSRENQDKQFFGPGTRLTVL.

V usage is TRBV6-5 and J usage is TRBJ1-2; D remains unclear. Trimming took 5 bases from V and 8 from J, leaving 15 bases between them. Germline values: CDR1 MNHEY, CDR2 SVGAGI. This CDR3 region has 13 residues. The CDR3 DNA reads as TGTGCCAGCAGTGAGAGGGATCCCGAGGGCTACACCTTC. Translated, it gives CASSERDPEGYTF.

The J gene is TRBJ1-5, the V gene TRBV5-6; the D is unclear. This CDR3 has 12 residues. Germline V gene lookup returns CDR1 SGHDT and CDR2 YYEEEE. Trimming took 2 bases from V and 3 from J, leaving 3 bases between them. CDR3 nucleotide sequence: TGTGCCAGCAGCTTTCTCAATCAGCCCCAGCATTTT. Protein: CASSFLNQPQHF.

CDR3 region: CASRVAELSTDTQYF. CDR3 DNA: TGTGCCAGCAGAGTAGCGGAACTTAGCACAGATACGCAGTATTTT. The rearrangement links TRBV7-8 to TRBJ2-3; D possibly corresponds to TRBD2 (6 bases). CDR1 and CDR2 from the germline V gene are SGHVS and FQNEAQ. This CDR3 comprises 15 residues. V was pared by 6 bases and J by 0 bases, with 13 bases between.

This clone appeared a few times. This chain joins TRBV30 and TRBJ1-1; D gene unclear. The CDR3 has 11 residues. Per germline, CDR1 GTSNPN and CDR2 SVGIG (reference sequence). Trimming left V 6 bases short and J 1 base short, with 6 bases between. This chain's CDR3 is CACTPNTEAFF. The DNA of the CDR3 is TGTGCCTGTACACCGAACACTGAAGCTTTCTTT. The whole variable domain, remainder taken from reference TRBV30 and TRBJ1-1, is SQTIHQWPATLVQPVGSPLSLECTVEGTSNPNLYWYRQAAGRGLQLLFYSVGIGQISSEVPQNLSASRPQDRQFILSSKKLLLSDSGFYLCACTPNTEAFFGQGTRLTVV.

This clone was seen a single time. The J gene is TRBJ1-5, the V gene TRBV27, with D uncertain. Trimming removed 5 bases at V and 4 bases at J, with 18 bases between. The CDR3 has 16 amino acids. Germline V gene sequence: CDR1 MNHEY, CDR2 SMNVEV (reference sequence). DNA of the CDR3: TGTGCCAGCAGTAAGCGGGGAAGTGTTGTGAATCAGCCCCAGCATTTT. Protein sequence: CASSKRGSVVNQPQHF.

CDR3 region: CSVGWTASYEQYF. The CDR3 DNA reads TGCAGCGTTGGTTGGACAGCGTCCTACGAGCAGTACTTC. The chain employs TRBV29-1 and TRBJ2-7, with a possible D match to TRBD1 (6 bases). Germline CDR1 SQVTM, CDR2 ANQGSEA. V gave up 4 bases and J gave up 1 base, with 11 bases separating them. The CDR3 runs 13 residues.

This chain connects TRBV19 to TRBJ2-7, with 7 bases fitting TRBD1. The V segment lost 1 base and the J segment 3 bases; nucleotides outside the gene matches: 0. The germline CDR1 and CDR2 sequences are LNHDA and SQIVND (reference sequence). This CDR3 is built from 13 residues. CDR3 amino acids: CASSIAGGYEQYF. The CDR3 coding sequence is TGTGCCAGTAGTATAGCAGGGGGCTACGAGCAGTACTTC.

The rearrangement uses TRBV5-6 and TRBJ2-2; D gene unclear. Germline CDR1 reads SGHDT; CDR2 reads YYEEEE. Between the trimmed V and J ends, which lost 4 bases and 0 bases, there was a span of 10 bases. The length of the CDR3 is 15 residues. Here the CDR3 DNA reads TGTGCCAGCAGCCCGACGGTCGCGAACACCGGGGAGCTGTTTTTT. It translates to CASSPTVANTGELFF.

The chain links TRBV5-6 to TRBJ1-2; D remains ambiguous. Germline values: CDR1 SGHDT, CDR2 YYEEEE. The V and J ends lost 3 bases and 8 bases respectively, with 14 bases between them. The CDR3 has 13 amino acids. The CDR3 region is CASSYNSPRGYTF. CDR3 bases: TGTGCCAGCAGCTATAACAGCCCCAGGGGCTACACCTTC.

The gene calls are TRBV30 and TRBJ1-3; D is unclear. Trimming shortened V by 2 bases and J by 3 bases, and 8 bases separated the two germline ends. Germline V lookup: CDR1 GTSNPN, CDR2 SVGIG (reference sequence). This CDR3 contains 13 residues. CDR3 in amino acids: CAWSKGLGNTIYF. CDR3 sequence (DNA): TGTGCCTGGAGTAAAGGCCTTGGAAACACCATATATTTT.

The chain recombines TRBV6-1 with TRBJ1-4, with 12 bases fitting TRBD1. The germline V gene encodes CDR1 MNHNS and CDR2 SASEGT. The CDR3 covers 15 residues. With V trimmed by 2 bases and J by 9 bases, 4 bases remained unmatched. This CDR3 is CASSESGTGGQKLFF. CDR3 DNA: TGTGCCAGCAGTGAATCCGGGACAGGGGGCCAAAAACTGTTTTTT.

This chain connects TRBV2 to TRBJ2-1; 10 bases line up with TRBD2. This CDR3 has 15 residues. V gave up 4 bases and J gave up 5 bases; unmatched junction bases: 5. The germline V gene encodes CDR1 SNHLY and CDR2 FYNNEI. In nucleotides, the CDR3 is TGTGCCAGCAGTGTGGATAGCGGGGGGAACAATGAGCAGTTCTTC. Translated, it gives CASSVDSGGNNEQFF.